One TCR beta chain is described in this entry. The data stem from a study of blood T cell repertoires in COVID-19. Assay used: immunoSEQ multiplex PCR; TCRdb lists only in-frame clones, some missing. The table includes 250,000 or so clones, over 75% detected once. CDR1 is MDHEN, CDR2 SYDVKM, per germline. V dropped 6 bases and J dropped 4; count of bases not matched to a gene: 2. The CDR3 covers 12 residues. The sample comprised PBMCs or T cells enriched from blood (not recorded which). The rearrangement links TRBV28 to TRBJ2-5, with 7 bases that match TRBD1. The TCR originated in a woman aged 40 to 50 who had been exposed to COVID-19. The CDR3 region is CASRGTVETQYF. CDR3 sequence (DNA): TGTGCCAGCAGAGGGACAGTAGAGACCCAGTACTTC.